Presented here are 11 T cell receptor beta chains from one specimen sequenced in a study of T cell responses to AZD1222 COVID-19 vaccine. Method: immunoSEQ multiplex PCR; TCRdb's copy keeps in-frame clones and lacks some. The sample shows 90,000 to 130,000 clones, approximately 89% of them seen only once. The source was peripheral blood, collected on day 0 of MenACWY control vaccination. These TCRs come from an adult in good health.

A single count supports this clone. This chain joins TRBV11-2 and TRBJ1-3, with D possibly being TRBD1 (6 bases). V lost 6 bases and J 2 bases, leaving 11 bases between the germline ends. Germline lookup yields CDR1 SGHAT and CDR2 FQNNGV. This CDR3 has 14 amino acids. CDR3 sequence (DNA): TGTGCCAGCAGGGGGGCGGGAGCTGGAAACACCATATATTTT. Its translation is CASRGAGAGNTIYF.

CDR3 sequence reads: CASSRDNNYGYTF. Here the CDR3 DNA reads TGTGCCAGCAGCCGGGATAATAACTATGGCTACACCTTC. V usage is TRBV3-1 (or the pseudogene TRBV3-2) and J usage is TRBJ1-2; D unresolved. V was pared by 4 bases and J by 1 base, with 7 bases between. This CDR3 spans 13 amino acids. Looked up from germline, CDR1 is LGHDT and CDR2 is YNNKEL (reference sequence).

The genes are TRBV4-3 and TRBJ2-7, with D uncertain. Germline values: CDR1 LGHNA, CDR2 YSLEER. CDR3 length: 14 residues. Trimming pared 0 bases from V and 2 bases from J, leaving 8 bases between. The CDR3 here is CASSQDDGPYEQYF. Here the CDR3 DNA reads TGCGCCAGCAGCCAAGATGACGGGCCCTACGAGCAGTACTTC.

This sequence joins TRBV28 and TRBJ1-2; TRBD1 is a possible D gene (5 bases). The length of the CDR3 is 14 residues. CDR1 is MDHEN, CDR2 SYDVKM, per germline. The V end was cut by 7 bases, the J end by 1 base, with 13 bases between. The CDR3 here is CASTGRGDNYGYTF. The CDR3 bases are TGTGCCAGCACGGGGCGGGGCGATAACTATGGCTACACCTTC.

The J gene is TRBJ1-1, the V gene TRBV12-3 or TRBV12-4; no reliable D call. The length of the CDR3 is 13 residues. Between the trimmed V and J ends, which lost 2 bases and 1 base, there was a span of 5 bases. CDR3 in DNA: TGTGCCAGCAGTTTAAGAGAGAACACTGAAGCTTTCTTT. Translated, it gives CASSLRENTEAFF.

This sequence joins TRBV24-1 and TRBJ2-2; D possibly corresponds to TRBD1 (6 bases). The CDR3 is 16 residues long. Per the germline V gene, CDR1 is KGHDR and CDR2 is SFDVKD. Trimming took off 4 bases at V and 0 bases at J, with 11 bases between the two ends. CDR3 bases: TGTGCCACCAGTGACCTGGGACACCCGAACACCGGGGAGCTGTTTTTT. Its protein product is CATSDLGHPNTGELFF.

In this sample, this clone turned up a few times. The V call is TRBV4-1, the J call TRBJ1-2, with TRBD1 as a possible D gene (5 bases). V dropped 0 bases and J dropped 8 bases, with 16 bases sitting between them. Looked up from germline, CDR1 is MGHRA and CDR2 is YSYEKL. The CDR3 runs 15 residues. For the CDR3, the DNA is TGCGCCAGCAGCCAAGATGGAGGGGCAGGTCGGGGCTACACCTTC. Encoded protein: CASSQDGGAGRGYTF.

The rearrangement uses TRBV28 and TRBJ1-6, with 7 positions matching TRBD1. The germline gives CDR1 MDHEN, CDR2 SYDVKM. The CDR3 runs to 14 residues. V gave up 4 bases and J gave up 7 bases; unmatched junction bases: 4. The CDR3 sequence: CASSWDSSNSPLHF. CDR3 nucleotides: TGTGCCAGCAGTTGGGACAGCTCCAATTCACCCCTCCACTTT.

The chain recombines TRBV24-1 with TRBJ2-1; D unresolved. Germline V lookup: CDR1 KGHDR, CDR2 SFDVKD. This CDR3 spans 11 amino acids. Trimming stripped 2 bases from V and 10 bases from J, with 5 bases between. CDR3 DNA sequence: TGTGCCACCAGTGATTGGTACGAGCAGTTCTTC. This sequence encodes CATSDWYEQFF.

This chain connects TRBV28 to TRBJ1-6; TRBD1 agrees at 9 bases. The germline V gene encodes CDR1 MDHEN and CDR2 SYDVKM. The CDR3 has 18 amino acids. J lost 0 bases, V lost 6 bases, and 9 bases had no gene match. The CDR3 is CASSGQGSPSSYNSPLHF. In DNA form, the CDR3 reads TGTGCCAGCAGCGGACAGGGGTCGCCCAGCTCCTATAATTCACCCCTCCACTTT. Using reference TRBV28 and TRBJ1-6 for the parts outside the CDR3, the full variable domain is DVKVTQSSRYLVKRTGEKVFLECVQDMDHENMFWYRQDPGLGLRLIYFSYDVKMKEKGDIPEGYSVSREKKERFSLILESASTNQTSMYLCASSGQGSPSSYNSPLHFGNGTRLTVT.

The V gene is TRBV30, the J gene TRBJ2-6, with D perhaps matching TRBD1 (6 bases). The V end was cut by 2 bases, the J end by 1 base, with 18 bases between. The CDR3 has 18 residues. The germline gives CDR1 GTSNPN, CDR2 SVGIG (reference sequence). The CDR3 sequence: CAWSPTRGKLSGANVLTF. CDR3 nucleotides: TGTGCCTGGAGTCCCACCAGGGGTAAACTTTCTGGGGCCAACGTCCTGACTTTC.